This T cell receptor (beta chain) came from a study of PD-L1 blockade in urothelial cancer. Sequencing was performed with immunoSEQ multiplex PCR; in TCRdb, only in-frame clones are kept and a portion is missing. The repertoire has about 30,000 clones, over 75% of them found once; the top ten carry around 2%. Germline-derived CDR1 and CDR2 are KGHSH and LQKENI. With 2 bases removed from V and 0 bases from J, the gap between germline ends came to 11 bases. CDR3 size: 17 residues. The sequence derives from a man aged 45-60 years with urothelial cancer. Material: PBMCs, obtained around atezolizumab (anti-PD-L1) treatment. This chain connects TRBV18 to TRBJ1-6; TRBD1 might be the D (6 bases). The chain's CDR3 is CASSPGTLISYNSPLHF. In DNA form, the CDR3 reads TGTGCCAGCTCACCAGGGACACTTATCTCCTATAATTCACCCCTCCACTTT.